These T cell receptor beta chains were read from a single sample in a study of OX40 agonist ivuxolimab in advanced cancers. Produced via immunoSEQ multiplex PCR; TCRdb's table is partial and in-frame only. This table has more than 75,000 clones, about 86% appearing once. This specimen consisted of CD4+ or CD8+ T cells sorted from blood, obtained in a trial of the OX40 agonist ivuxolimab. The receptors shown here come from an adult with an advanced solid tumor such as melanoma, head and neck, liver or kidney cancer. The CDR3 runs from the conserved cysteine through the conserved F or W. D genes are given only for firm matches. The listing skips clone size in some rows; elsewhere it reads once, few, many or a size class.

>.|.|TRBV27|TRBJ1-5
TGTGCCAGCGGAAAATATCAGCCCCAGCATTTT
CASGKYQPQHF
>once|.|TRBV7-2|TRBJ2-7
TGTGCCAGCAGCTTAGCGTGGGGGGACAGACGTCACTACGAGCAGTACTTC
CASSLAWGDRRHYEQYF
>.|.|TRBV5-3|TRBJ1-1
TGTGCCAGAAGCTTGACGTCTCAGGGAGGCATGAACACTGAAGCTTTCTTT
CARSLTSQGGMNTEAFF
>.|TRBD2|TRBV5-1|TRBJ2-1
TGCGCCAGCAGCTCCCCGGGACTAGCCAACCACAATGAGCAGTTCTTC
CASSSPGLANHNEQFF
>.|TRBD2|TRBV19|TRBJ2-1
TGTGCCAGTACCCGGACTAGCGGGGGTTACAATGAGCAGTTCTTC
CASTRTSGGYNEQFF
>once|TRBD2|TRBV19|TRBJ2-2
TGTGCCACAACCGCCCGGGGACTAGCGGAAAACACCGGGGAGCTGTTTTTT
CATTARGLAENTGELFF
>.|.|TRBV11-2|TRBJ1-4
TGTGCCAGCAGCTTAGGGGACAACGAAAAACTGTTTTTT
CASSLGDNEKLFF
>few|TRBD2|TRBV6-1|TRBJ2-7
TGTGCCAGCAGTGAAGAAACTAGCGCCAGCTCCTACGAGCAGTACTTC
CASSEETSASSYEQYF
>.|.|TRBV9|TRBJ2-3
TGTGCCAGCAGCACCCAAATCGCGATGGATACGCAGTATTTT
CASSTQIAMDTQYF
>.|TRBD1|TRBV5-1|TRBJ2-1
TGCGCCAGCAGCCGCGGACAGGGCTCCTACAATGAGCAGTTCTTC
CASSRGQGSYNEQFF
>once|TRBD1|TRBV13|TRBJ2-5
TGTGCCAGCGCCGCCGGGACAGAAGAGACCCAGTACTTC
CASAAGTEETQYF
>.|.|TRBV7-9|TRBJ1-1
TGTGCCAGCAGCCCCAGGAACACTGAAGCTTTCTTT
CASSPRNTEAFF
>.|.|TRBV10-3|TRBJ1-1
TGTGCCATCAGCGCTGGACGGACTGAAGCTTTCTTT
CAISAGRTEAFF
>.|TRBD1|TRBV28|TRBJ2-1
TGTGCCAGCAAACTAACAGGGGTGGGGGACAATGAGCAGTTCTTC
CASKLTGVGDNEQFF
>.|.|TRBV9|TRBJ1-3
TGTGCCAGCAGCGACAGGGTTGGAAACACCATATATTTT
CASSDRVGNTIYF
>.|.|TRBV9|TRBJ2-7
TGTGCCAGCAGCGCCCGGCCAGGGAGTCCGGGGATCGAGCAGTACTTC
CASSARPGSPGIEQYF
>.|TRBD1|TRBV7-2|TRBJ1-6
TGTGCCAGCAGCTCGACAGGGGGCAGATCACCCCTCCACTTT
CASSSTGGRSPLHF
>.|.|TRBV5-4|TRBJ2-1
TGTGCCAGCAGACTAGCTTCCGGGGCCGGTGAGCAGTTCTTC
CASRLASGAGEQFF
>.|TRBD1|TRBV5-1|TRBJ1-1
TGCGCCAGCAGCTCGGACAGGGAAGCCACTGAAGCTTTCTTT
CASSSDREATEAFF
>.|TRBD1|TRBV7-2|TRBJ1-1
TGTGCCAGCAGCTTAACAGGGGGCTCCGATGAAGCTTTCTTT
CASSLTGGSDEAFF
>.|.|TRBV6-5|TRBJ1-1
TGTGCCAGCAGTTCCCGGGTGGGGACGGAAGACACTGAAGCTTTCTTT
CASSSRVGTEDTEAFF
>.|.|TRBV20-1|TRBJ1-1
TGCAGTGCTACCAACCCCGGAGGGGCTTTCTTT
CSATNPGGAFF
>.|.|TRBV25-1|TRBJ2-1
TGTGCCAGCAGTGAGCGGGGAATGCTAAGGGGGCGCGGAAATGAGCAGTTCTTC
CASSERGMLRGRGNEQFF
>.|.|TRBV5-4|TRBJ1-4
TGTGCCAGCAGCTTGTCAAACCTTAATGAAAAACTGTTTTTT
CASSLSNLNEKLFF
>.|.|TRBV7-3|TRBJ2-4
TGTGCGAGACCCCTGGGGGCCCTAGCCAAAAACATTCAGTACTTC
CARPLGALAKNIQYF
>.|TRBD1|TRBV7-3|TRBJ2-2
TGTGCCAGCAGCTTAGGACAGGGCAACACCGGGGAGCTGTTTTTT
CASSLGQGNTGELFF
>.|.|TRBV6-5|TRBJ2-3
TGTGCCAGCACCGAGGCGGCCACGGCAAAATATTTT
CASTEAATAKYF